The clone carrying this T cell receptor beta chain was recorded once. Its antigen is unidentified. This specimen belongs to a study of CD8 T cells in ankylosing spondylitis. Points from the study as a whole: In the blood and synovial fluid of reactive arthritis, some motif variants had been previously reported. Made up of roughly 8 highly homologous variants, a TCR beta motif appeared characteristic of ankylosing spondylitis blood. Matched synovial fluid from ankylosing spondylitis patients was reported to be enriched for disease-linked clones.

Preparation of TCR beta libraries was done by quantitative 5'-RACE with molecular barcodes. TCRdb reprocessed the 5' RACE reads with MiXCR, giving one entry per CDR3 protein. This table holds more than 100,000 distinct CDR3 sequences, roughly a sixth found once. Per the germline V gene, CDR1 is ENHRY and CDR2 is SYGVKD. Trimming shortened V by 2 bases and J by 7 bases, and 12 bases separated the two germline ends. This CDR3 spans 13 amino acids. The receptor was isolated from a male donor with ankylosing spondylitis. The chain has TRBV10-3 and TRBJ2-7; D not certain. Material: blood, either unsorted or a sorted T cell fraction (not recorded which). CDR3 sequence: CAISENWPWEQYF. In nucleotides, the CDR3 is TGTGCCATCAGTGAGAACTGGCCTTGGGAGCAGTACTTC.